This TCR beta chain is drawn from a study of immune characterization of retroperitoneal liposarcoma. Germline CDR1 SGHNT, CDR2 YENEEA. CDR3 length: 15 amino acids. MiXCR was run by TCRdb on the PCR reads, yielding one entry per CDR3 protein. The profile shows more than 8,000 distinct CDR3 sequences, approximately 27% of them singletons. Sequencing was carried out using tumor tissue. The TCR originated in a male donor with retroperitoneal liposarcoma. The J gene is TRBJ2-1, the V gene TRBV11-3, with a possible D match to TRBD1 (5 bases). The J call may not be correct, given that the DNA end is closer to TRBJ2-7. The CDR3 nucleotides read TGTGCCAGCAGCGTCGGCCCCGGACAATTCTCCGAGCAGTACTTC. Protein sequence: CASSVGPGQFSEQYF.